The sequence of this T cell receptor beta chain was determined in a study of T cell repertoires in cytomegalovirus infection (dated by TCRdb to the late 2010s). Study-level background: Donor HLA type was relevant to the analysis, because carriage of CMV infection together with the matching HLA type was indicated by public TCR beta signatures.

The run used an Illumina HiSeq 1500. TCRdb reworked the public reads: Q25 trimming with fastp, MiXCR clone assembly, productive beta chains retained. Rows with one shared CDR3 protein collapse into an entry with the most common genes and DNA. The sample table records about 360,000 distinct CDR3 sequences; 15% to 20% of these occur just once. 8.7% of the sample is in the top ten clones. General findings and caveats noted by the study authors: In both this cohort and an independent cohort of under 450 donors, the cumulative frequency of public TCR beta family members distinguished carriers of CMV infection plus the relevant HLA type. The ex vivo response was dominated by HLA-C-restricted CMV-specific TCR beta clonotypes, which also provided the single most frequent clonotype in two of eight donors.

This clonotype was seen a few times. Its antigen has not been determined. Base-call qualities are not available, and no considerably larger clone is one nucleotide away. Taken from cysteine to phenylalanine, the CDR3 has 17 residues. Just CDR3 DNA is preserved here, 51 bases in frame from base 1. Trimming removed 2 bases from V and 5 bases from J; the gene matches leave 10 bases unexplained. Sequences MNHEY (CDR1) and SVGAGI (CDR2) are obtained from the germline V gene. The chain uses TRBV6-5 and TRBJ1-2, with TRBD1 matching 11 junction bases. Sequenced sample: PBMCs. The receptor was derived from a human donor in good health (CMV status not recorded). Some clones in this sample may be carry-over from other donors' samples. For the CDR3, the sequence is CASSYLRTGGGGYGYTF. The DNA is TGTGCCAGCAGTTACCTACGGACAGGGGGCGGGGGGTATGGCTACACCTTC.